This is a list of T cell receptor beta chains from one sample in a study of identical twins. MiXCR, applied by TCRdb to the 5' RACE reads, yields one record per CDR3 protein. The sample lists approximately 670,000 distinct CDR3 sequences, around 6% seen once, with roughly 1.8% in the top ten. The sample comprised naive T cells sorted from blood. All receptors come from a man aged 18 to 30 in good health. The CDR3 runs from the conserved cysteine through the conserved F or W. Each record gives: V gene, clone size, D gene, J gene, CDR3 protein, CDR3 DNA. The D gene is left open where the match is weak. Some rows have no size entry. The others give once, few or many, or a class for an expanded clone.

TRBV29-1	many	TRBD1	TRBJ1-1	CSVEEGGMNTEAFF	TGCAGCGTTGAAGAAGGGGGCATGAACACTGAAGCTTTCTTT
TRBV19	few	NA	TRBJ2-1	CASSWRGSSYNEQFF	TGTGCCAGTAGTTGGCGGGGTAGCTCCTACAATGAGCAGTTCTTC
TRBV12-3/TRBV12-4	many	NA	TRBJ2-2	CASKPVGDANTGELFF	TGTGCCAGCAAACCCGTCGGTGATGCGAACACCGGGGAGCTGTTTTTT
TRBV5-1	few	NA	TRBJ1-1	CASSLGSGVDEAFF	TGCGCCAGCAGCTTGGGTAGCGGGGTGGATGAAGCTTTCTTT
TRBV5-1	few	NA	TRBJ1-5	CASSLGGQKGEPQHF	TGCGCCAGCAGCCTCGGCGGACAGAAAGGTGAGCCCCAGCATTTT
TRBV6-5	few	NA	TRBJ2-2	CASSYSIREYTGELFF	TGTGCCAGCAGTTACTCGATTCGGGAGTACACCGGGGAGCTGTTTTTT
TRBV7-9	few	TRBD1	TRBJ2-2	CASSLAQGANTGELFF	TGTGCCAGCAGCTTAGCCCAGGGGGCGAACACCGGGGAGCTGTTTTTT
TRBV27	NA	TRBD1	TRBJ1-1	CASTTGGGNTEAFF	TGTGCCAGCACAACAGGGGGAGGTAACACTGAAGCTTTCTTT
TRBV9	NA	TRBD2	TRBJ2-7	CASSTGASGTNEQYF	TGTGCCAGCAGCACGGGCGCTAGCGGGACGAACGAGCAGTACTTC
TRBV5-1	many	TRBD2	TRBJ2-1	CASSLVAGESYNEQFF	TGCGCCAGCAGCTTGGTCGCGGGAGAAAGCTACAATGAGCAGTTCTTC
TRBV6-5	many	NA	TRBJ2-2	CASSYWSVAGELFF	TGTGCCAGCAGTTATTGGTCCGTGGCCGGGGAGCTGTTTTTT
TRBV6-2/TRBV6-3	many	TRBD1	TRBJ2-1	CASTYRDRAVNEQFF	TGTGCCAGCACCTACCGGGACAGGGCAGTGAATGAGCAGTTCTTC
TRBV12-3/TRBV12-4	many	NA	TRBJ2-1	CASSETAVLYNEQFF	TGTGCCAGCAGTGAGACAGCGGTCTTGTACAATGAGCAGTTCTTC
TRBV12-3/TRBV12-4	many	TRBD1	TRBJ2-4	CASSLMTGVKNIQYF	TGTGCCAGCAGTTTGATGACAGGGGTCAAAAACATTCAGTACTTC
TRBV12-3/TRBV12-4	many	NA	TRBJ1-5	CASSSRGGNQPQHF	TGTGCCAGCAGTTCCAGGGGCGGGAATCAGCCCCAGCATTTT
TRBV21-1	many	NA	TRBJ2-3	CASSKAQGKYTDTQYF	TGTGCCAGCAGCAAAGCACAGGGGAAGTACACAGATACGCAGTATTTT
TRBV7-3	many	NA	TRBJ1-1	CASSLLVGTEAFF	TGTGCCAGCAGCTTATTAGTGGGTACTGAAGCTTTCTTT
TRBV12-3/TRBV12-4	many	NA	TRBJ1-5	CASSPAGHRGPQHF	TGTGCCAGCAGCCCCGCGGGACACCGGGGGCCCCAGCATTTT
TRBV5-1	NA	NA	TRBJ2-1	CASRHNREATEFF	TGCGCCAGCAGACATAATAGGGAAGCTACCGAGTTCTTC
TRBV29-1	many	NA	TRBJ2-1	CSVEPPGSYNEQFF	TGCAGCGTTGAACCCCCAGGATCCTACAATGAGCAGTTCTTC
TRBV29-1	many	NA	TRBJ1-1	CSVASGPVGRAFF	TGCAGCGTAGCCTCCGGGCCGGTAGGGAGGGCTTTCTTT
TRBV6-1	many	NA	TRBJ1-6	CASSLDSYNSPLHF	TGTGCCAGCAGCCTGGACAGCTATAATTCACCCCTCCACTTT
TRBV7-6	few	NA	TRBJ2-3	CASRPIPGATDTQYF	TGTGCCAGCAGACCAATTCCCGGGGCCACAGATACGCAGTATTTT
TRBV29-1	many	NA	TRBJ2-6	CSVVRAGANVLTF	TGCAGCGTTGTCAGGGCTGGGGCCAACGTCCTGACTTTC
TRBV15	many	NA	TRBJ1-4	CATSIPTRGEKLFF	TGTGCCACCAGCATCCCTACCCGGGGTGAAAAACTGTTTTTT
TRBV28	few	NA	TRBJ2-7	CASAESPKYEQYF	TGTGCCAGCGCGGAATCCCCGAAGTACGAGCAGTACTTC
TRBV3-1	once	NA	TRBJ2-7	CASSPQRGEQYF	TGTGCCAGCAGCCCCCAGCGTGGCGAGCAGTACTTC
TRBV12-3/TRBV12-4	many	NA	TRBJ1-5	CASSLAGASGQPQHF	TGTGCCAGCAGTTTAGCCGGCGCCAGCGGTCAGCCCCAGCATTTT
TRBV12-3/TRBV12-4	many	NA	TRBJ1-5	CASSFGGRGNQPQHF	TGTGCCAGCAGTTTTGGGGGACGGGGCAATCAGCCCCAGCATTTT
TRBV27	few	TRBD2	TRBJ2-6	CASSLSVLAGDLSGANVLTF	TGTGCCAGCAGCCTCTCGGTATTAGCGGGAGATCTCTCTGGGGCCAACGTCCTGACTTTC
TRBV5-1	many	NA	TRBJ2-1	CASSSLNEQFF	TGCGCCAGCAGCTCGCTAAATGAGCAGTTCTTC